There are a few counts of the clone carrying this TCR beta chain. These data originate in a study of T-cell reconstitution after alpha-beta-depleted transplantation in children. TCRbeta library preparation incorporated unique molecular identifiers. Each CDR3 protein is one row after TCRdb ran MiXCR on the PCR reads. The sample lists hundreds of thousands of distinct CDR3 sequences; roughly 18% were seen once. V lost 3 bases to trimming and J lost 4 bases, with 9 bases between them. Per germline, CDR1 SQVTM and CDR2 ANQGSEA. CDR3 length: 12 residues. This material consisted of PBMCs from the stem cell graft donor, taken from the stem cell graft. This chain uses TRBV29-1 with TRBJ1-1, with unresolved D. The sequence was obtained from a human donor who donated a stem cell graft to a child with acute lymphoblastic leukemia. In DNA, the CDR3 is TGCAGCGTTGACACCCTGAGCACTGAAGCTTTCTTT. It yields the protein CSVDTLSTEAFF.